This T cell receptor (beta chain) was recorded in a study of shared clonotypes between healthy human individuals. At the deep level, the assay was run. The method was immunoSEQ multiplex PCR; TCRdb's version includes in-frame clones alone and lacks a portion of them. In the table there are roughly 2.1 million clones, about 93% of which are singletons. General study results and limits: Larger richness was generally estimated for naive than memory subsets. The study found about 4.6% of naive CD4 clonotypes shared across a few donors.

Germline CDR1 is SGHDT and CDR2 is YYEEEE. Germline trimming cut 4 bases from V and 0 bases from J; bases unmatched to any gene: 2. CDR3 length: 14 amino acids. Only CD45RO-negative cells positively selected for CCR7 counted as naive CD8 cells, so terminally differentiated effector memory CD45RA+ cells were excluded. Recent acute infections and vaccinations were absent in the healthy HIV-negative adult donors. Points on this clone: Its antigen remains unknown. Other DNA sequences in this specimen translate into the identical CDR3.

The chain employs TRBV5-6 and TRBJ1-2; 8 nucleotides align to TRBD1. The sample comprised naive CD8+ T cells from PBMCs. The TCR sequence derives from a man between 18 and 35 years old in good health. Some clones in this sample may be carry-over from other donors' samples. The CDR3 nucleotides read TGTGCCAGCAGCCCAGGGGGCTCTAACTATGGCTACACCTTC. Translating it yields CASSPGGSNYGYTF.